The rows below give T cell receptor beta chains drawn from one sample of a study of control samples from healthy donors and cancer patients. Some clones are missing from TCRdb's copy, which holds only in-frame ones; the method was immunoSEQ multiplex PCR. The sample consists of tens of thousands of clones, around nine tenths of them appearing once. Sequenced sample: blood. These receptors were collected from a woman aged 55-75 years in good health. Each CDR3 is given with its conserved first and last residue. Each record gives: clone size, D gene, J gene, V gene, CDR3 DNA, CDR3 protein. D genes are given only for firm matches. Some rows mark clone size as missing; the rest say once, few, many or name a class of expanded clone.

NA,NA,TRBJ2-3,TRBV4-2,TGTGCCAGCAGCCCGGGACTGTTGACAGATACGCAGTATTTT,CASSPGLLTDTQYF
NA,NA,TRBJ2-1,TRBV1,TGCACCAGCAGCCATGAAACCGGGACTAGCGCCTTTGAGCAGTTCTTC,CTSSHETGTSAFEQFF
NA,TRBD2,TRBJ2-2,TRBV18,TGTGCCAGCTCGATACTAAACACGGGACTAAGGGCCGGGGAGCTGTTTTTT,CASSILNTGLRAGELFF
NA,TRBD1,TRBJ1-2,TRBV27,TGTGCCAGCAGTTTTAGACCGGGACAGGCACCTAACTATGGCTACACCTTC,CASSFRPGQAPNYGYTF
NA,TRBD1,TRBJ2-2,TRBV28,TGTGCCAGCAGTGGACAGGCAGGGGGGGAGCTGTTTTTT,CASSGQAGGELFF
NA,NA,TRBJ1-1,TRBV5-4,TGTGCCAGCAGCCTGGGGGGAGGCAGGAACACTGAAGCTTTCTTT,CASSLGGGRNTEAFF
NA,TRBD1,TRBJ1-4,TRBV6-5,TGTGCCAGCAGTTTTTCCTTACAGGGGGGGGACGAAAAACTGTTTTTT,CASSFSLQGGDEKLFF
NA,NA,TRBJ2-7,TRBV5-1,TGCGCCAGCAGCTTGGCCGAGGGGGGGGGTTTCGAGCAGTACTTC,CASSLAEGGGFEQYF
NA,TRBD2,TRBJ2-7,TRBV27,TGTGCCAGCAGTTTATCAGCGGGAGGGTACGAGCAGTACTTC,CASSLSAGGYEQYF
NA,NA,TRBJ2-5,TRBV6-1,TGTGCCAGCAGTGAAGGGCAGGGGGGAGAGACCCAGTACTTC,CASSEGQGGETQYF
NA,NA,TRBJ1-6,TRBV5-4,TGTGCCAGCAGCTTGGCAGGCCCAGGAAGTAATTCACCCCTCCACTTT,CASSLAGPGSNSPLHF
NA,TRBD2,TRBJ2-2,TRBV15,TGTGCCACCAGCAGAGAATATGGCGGGAGGACACGAAACACCGGGGAGCTGTTTTTT,CATSREYGGRTRNTGELFF
few,NA,TRBJ2-2,TRBV5-5,TGTGCCAGCAGCTTGGCCCCGAGCGGTTTTTACACCGGGGAGCTGTTTTTT,CASSLAPSGFYTGELFF
once,NA,TRBJ2-2,TRBV5-1,TGCGCCAGCAGCGTACAGGGTACCGGGGAGCTGTTTTTT,CASSVQGTGELFF
NA,NA,TRBJ2-1,TRBV30,TGTGCCTGGAGTGTACAAAGTGGGGATGAGCAGTTCTTC,CAWSVQSGDEQFF
NA,TRBD2,TRBJ2-3,TRBV5-4,TGTGCCAGCACTCAGTCGAGCGGGAGGAGCACAGATACGCAGTATTTT,CASTQSSGRSTDTQYF
NA,NA,TRBJ1-2,TRBV27,TGTGCCAGCAGTTTGGGTCTAGGGCGGGGTGATTTACGTGGCTACACCTTC,CASSLGLGRGDLRGYTF